This T cell receptor (beta chain) was sequenced for a study of tumor and adjacent non-tumor tissue in lung cancer. Study-wide findings and caveats: In normal lung, the top 100 clones were significantly more dominant than in tumor.

Germline V gives CDR1 SGHRS, CDR2 YFSETQ. V dropped 4 bases and J dropped 7; count of bases not matched to a gene: 18. The CDR3 covers 18 residues. TCRbeta libraries were built with three rounds of nested PCR, modified from ARM-PCR. TCRdb passed the multiplex PCR reads through MiXCR, listing each CDR3 protein once. Counted here are 80,000 to 100,000 distinct CDR3 sequences, 80% occurring once; the ten biggest clones make up about 30%. The table lists this clonotype with many counts. The antigen is undetermined. This sample's RNA came from whole unsorted tissue. Distant lung tissue was collected more than 3 cm away from the tumor edge.

This chain links TRBV5-1 with TRBJ2-2, with 8 bases aligning to TRBD2. This TCR was sampled from a man in his 60s with small cell lung cancer. Sequencing was carried out using distant non-tumor lung tissue. The CDR3 bases are TGCGCCAGCAGCCAAATACCCCCTAGCGGGCCCAATATCGGGGAGCTGTTTTTT. Protein sequence: CASSQIPPSGPNIGELFF.